A single sample gave rise to the 12 T cell receptor beta chains below, sequenced in a study of blood T cells in healthy people across ages. Primed by a sample-barcoded 5' primer and a J-beta primer mix, a second PCR proceeded for about 6 to 11 cycles. TCRdb analysed the 5' RACE reads with MiXCR anew, one entry per CDR3 protein. The sample carries under 1,000,000 distinct CDR3 sequences, approximately 35% recorded once. The sample taken for sequencing was blood. These receptors originate from a young man in good health.

This rearrangement joins TRBV29-1 to TRBJ2-1; D call uncertain. V lost 0 bases to trimming and J lost 10 bases, with 10 bases between them. From germline, CDR1 is SQVTM and CDR2 ANQGSEA. There are 12 residues in the CDR3. The CDR3 protein is CSVEDQGREQFF. CDR3 nucleotides: TGCAGCGTTGAAGATCAAGGGCGGGAGCAGTTCTTC.

This chain uses TRBV7-2 with TRBJ2-5; D is perhaps TRBD2 (5 bases). V was cut by 1 base and J by 5 bases, with 14 bases left in between. The germline V gene encodes CDR1 SGHTA and CDR2 FQGNSA. CDR3 size: 15 residues. CDR3 nucleotides: TGTGCCAGCAGCTTAGGGTCCGGGGAAAGCGAGACCCAGTACTTC. Its translation: CASSLGSGESETQYF.

The chain uses TRBV2 and TRBJ2-7, with D perhaps assigned TRBD1 or TRBD2 (5 bases each). The CDR3 has 15 amino acids. Trimming pared 3 bases from V and 4 bases from J, leaving 16 bases between. In germline, CDR1 is SNHLY, CDR2 FYNNEI. CDR3 loop: CASSDRAGGGYEQYF. Here the CDR3 DNA reads TGTGCCAGCAGTGACAGGGCAGGTGGGGGATACGAGCAGTACTTC.

The CDR3: CASSPGPGANVLTF. CDR3 nucleotide sequence: TGTGCCAGCAGCCCTGGACCTGGGGCCAACGTCCTGACTTTC. This sequence joins TRBV11-2 and TRBJ2-6; D remains ambiguous. The CDR3 length is 14 residues. The germline V and J ends were trimmed by 5 bases and 2 bases, with 7 bases remaining between them. Germline V CDR1 and CDR2: SGHAT, FQNNGV.

This clonotype was detected many times. The rearrangement links TRBV7-9 to TRBJ2-1, with D perhaps being TRBD1 or TRBD2 (6 bases each). Trimming left V 5 bases short and J 10 bases short, with 21 bases between. In germline, CDR1 is SEHNR, CDR2 FQNEAQ (reference sequence). This CDR3 region has 15 residues. This CDR3 is CASSPGGLPLREQFF. The DNA for the CDR3 is TGTGCCAGCAGCCCCGGGGGCTTACCTTTACGGGAGCAGTTCTTC.

CDR3: CASTRAASMSSYNEQYF. Written as DNA, the CDR3 is TGTGCCAGCACTAGAGCTGCCTCCATGAGCTCCTACAATGAGCAGTACTTC. V is TRBV6-6 and J is TRBJ2-1; the D is unclear. The end of the DNA aligns better with TRBJ2-7, so the J call may be wrong. CDR1 is MNHNY, CDR2 SVGAGI, per germline (reference sequence). The CDR3 has 17 amino acids.

The rearrangement links TRBV10-2 to TRBJ1-3; a weak D match, TRBD1 (6 bases). Trimming left V 2 bases short and J 2 bases short, with 7 bases between. Germline V gives CDR1 WSHSY, CDR2 SAAADI. The CDR3 length is 14 residues. The CDR3 here is CASSEAGAGNTIYF. In DNA, the CDR3 is TGCGCCAGCAGTGAGGCAGGGGCTGGAAACACCATATATTTT.

As regards this clonotype: The junction departs from germline at one end; a sequencing error may be responsible. The J gene is TRBJ2-4, the V gene TRBV7-9, with TRBD1 as a possible D gene (6 bases). This CDR3 has 15 residues. The germline V gene has CDR1 SEHNR and CDR2 FQNEAQ (reference sequence). CDR3 region: CASSLGGLKGDIRYF. The CDR3, as DNA: TGTGCCAGCTCCCTAGGCGGTCTCAAGGGGGACATTCGGTACTTC.

This clonotype was seen more than once but under ten times. This may stem from a read error, because a much larger clone lies one nucleotide away. The chain couples TRBV10-3 to TRBJ2-1; TRBD2 aligns across 9 bases. The V and J ends lost 10 bases and 7 bases, in that order; junction bases with no gene match: 17. Germline CDR1 is ENHRY and CDR2 is SYGVKD. The CDR3 contains 16 residues. CDR3 DNA: TGTGCCACCAGACTCGAGACTAGCGGTTTGCCGAATGAGCAGTTCTTC. This gives the protein CATRLETSGLPNEQFF.

The rearrangement uses TRBV5-6 and TRBJ2-1, with D uncertain. CDR1 is SGHDT and CDR2 is YYEEEE in the germline V gene. V was pared by 4 bases and J by 8 bases, with 10 bases between. This CDR3 comprises 12 residues. The CDR3 DNA follows: TGTGCCAGCAGCCTACGATGGGATGAGCAGTTCTTC. Encoded protein: CASSLRWDEQFF.

In this sample, this clonotype turned up a few times. The chain is built from TRBV9 and TRBJ2-1, with a possible D match to TRBD2 (6 bases). This CDR3 region has 16 residues. Germline V CDR1 and CDR2: SGDLS, YYNGEE. The germline V and J ends were trimmed by 4 bases and 6 bases, with 20 bases remaining between them. The DNA for the CDR3 is TGTGCCAGCAGCCCTTTCGGGCCGGGGGACCCCAATGAGCAGTTCTTC. This codes for CASSPFGPGDPNEQFF.

This clonotype has a count of ten or more. The chain joins TRBV7-9 to TRBJ2-4, with a tentative D call TRBD1 (6 bases). Germline CDR1 reads SEHNR; CDR2 reads FQNEAQ (reference sequence). CDR3 length equals 17 residues. The V end was cut by 7 bases, the J end by 4 bases, with 23 bases between. As DNA, the CDR3 is TGTGCCAGCACCAACCGGACAGAACATGCCCGAAAAAACATTCAGTACTTC. Amino acids: CASTNRTEHARKNIQYF.